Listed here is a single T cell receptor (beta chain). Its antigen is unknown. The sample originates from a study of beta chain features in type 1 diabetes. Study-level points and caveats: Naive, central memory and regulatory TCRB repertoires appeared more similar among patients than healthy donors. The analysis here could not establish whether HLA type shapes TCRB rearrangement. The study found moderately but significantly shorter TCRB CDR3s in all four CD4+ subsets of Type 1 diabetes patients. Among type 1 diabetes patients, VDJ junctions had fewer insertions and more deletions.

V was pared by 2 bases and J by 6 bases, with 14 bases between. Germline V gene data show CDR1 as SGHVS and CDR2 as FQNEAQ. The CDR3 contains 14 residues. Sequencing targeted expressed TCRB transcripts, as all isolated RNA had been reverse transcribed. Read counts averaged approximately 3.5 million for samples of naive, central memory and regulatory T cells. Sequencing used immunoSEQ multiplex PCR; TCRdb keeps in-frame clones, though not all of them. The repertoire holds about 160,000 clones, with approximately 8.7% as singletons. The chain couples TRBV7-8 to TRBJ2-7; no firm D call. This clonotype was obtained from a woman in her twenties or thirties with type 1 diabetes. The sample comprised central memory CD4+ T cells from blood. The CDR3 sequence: CASSLLPSSGEQYF. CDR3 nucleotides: TGTGCCAGCAGCTTATTACCATCGTCGGGCGAGCAGTACTTC.